A selection of T cell receptor beta chains follows, all from one sample in a study of cytomegalovirus exposure and HLA in healthy donors. TCRdb's table, derived via immunoSEQ multiplex PCR, lists solely in-frame clones and lacks some. The table has about 180,000 clones, 70% to 75% seen once; the top ten hold approximately 2.9%. The sequenced material came from PBMCs. These receptors were obtained from a male donor in good health and CMV-seronegative. The CDR3 runs from the conserved cysteine through the conserved F or W. A D gene is named only where the DNA matches it firmly. Some rows have no size entry. The others give once, few or many, or a class for an expanded clone.

>TRBV5-1|NA|TRBJ2-7|TRBD1|11
TGCGCCAGCAGCATCGACAGGGTTTCGTACTTC
CASSIDRVSYF
>TRBV4-1|NA|TRBJ2-5|TRBD1|14
TGCGCCAGCAGCTACCGGGACAGGGAAGACGTCAACCACTTC
CASSYRDREDVNHF
>TRBV11-2|NA|TRBJ1-1|NA|15
TGTGCCTCTTCACGCAGAACCAGATTGAACACTGAAGCTTTCTTT
CASSRRTRLNTEAFF
>TRBV6-1|NA|TRBJ2-5|TRBD1|13
TGTGCCAGCACGAGACAGGGTCAAGAGACCCAGTACTTC
CASTRQGQETQYF
>TRBV7-6|NA|TRBJ2-1|TRBD2|15
TGTGCCAGCAGCCCAGCGGGAGGTTCGTACAATGAGCAGTTCTTC
CASSPAGGSYNEQFF
>TRBV4-1|few|TRBJ2-1|NA|15
TGCGCCAGCAGCCAAGGTCGGGACTCCTACAATGAGCAGTTCTTC
CASSQGRDSYNEQFF
>TRBV6-5|few|TRBJ2-3|NA|16
TGTGCCAGCAGTTACTCTTGGGTAGCGGGCACAGATACGCAGTATTTT
CASSYSWVAGTDTQYF
>TRBV7-9|NA|TRBJ2-1|TRBD2|16
TGTGCCAGCAGCTTAATAGCGGGTCTAGCCTACAATGAGCAGTTCTTC
CASSLIAGLAYNEQFF
>TRBV5-4|once|TRBJ2-1|TRBD2|18
TGTGCCAGCAGCTTGGAGGTTGCAGCGGGAGGGTTATACAATGAGCAGTTCTTC
CASSLEVAAGGLYNEQFF
>TRBV15|NA|TRBJ2-1|TRBD2|16
TGTGCCACCAGCGGCCCAGCGGGAAAGTCCTACAATGAGCAGTTCTTC
CATSGPAGKSYNEQFF
>TRBV30|NA|TRBJ1-1|NA|12
TGTGCCTGGGAGGGGGGGGCAGGTGAAGCTTTCTTT
CAWEGGAGEAFF
>TRBV6-5|once|TRBJ2-7|NA|15
TGTGCCAGCAGTTACTCCAGGGGAGTTTACTACGAGCAGTACTTC
CASSYSRGVYYEQYF
>TRBV6-1|NA|TRBJ1-3|NA|15
TGTGCCAGCAATACGGGGGGTTTCTCTGGAAACACCATATATTTT
CASNTGGFSGNTIYF
>TRBV2|NA|TRBJ1-5|NA|18
TGTGCCAGCAGTGATCGGGGAACATCTAGACCAAGCAATCAGCCCCAGCATTTT
CASSDRGTSRPSNQPQHF
>TRBV28|few|TRBJ1-5|TRBD1|14
TGTGCCAGCAATCCGGGACAGGTCGGTCAGCCCCAGCATTTT
CASNPGQVGQPQHF
>TRBV28|NA|TRBJ1-1|NA|15
TGTGCCAGCAGTCGATCGGTTGGGAGGAACACTGAAGCTTTCTTT
CASSRSVGRNTEAFF
>TRBV7-9|NA|TRBJ2-3|NA|13
TGTGCCAGCAGCCCGCGGGGGCCAGATACGCAGTATTTT
CASSPRGPDTQYF
>TRBV7-8|NA|TRBJ1-1|NA|16
TGTGCCAGCAGCTTAACGTGGACTCACGGGGGCACTGAAGCTTTCTTT
CASSLTWTHGGTEAFF
>TRBV10-2|NA|TRBJ2-5|TRBD1|17
TGCGCCAGCAGTGAAGCGGCTTGGACAGGACCACAAGAGACCCAGTACTTC
CASSEAAWTGPQETQYF
>TRBV6-7|NA|TRBJ1-1|TRBD1|18
TGTGCCAGCAGTCCGGTTGCTCGTAGAGGGGGCTGGTACACTGAAGCTTTCTTT
CASSPVARRGGWYTEAFF
>TRBV6-5|NA|TRBJ1-2|NA|15
TGTGCCAGCAGTTATGAAGGGGGGGGAAACTATGGCTACACCTTC
CASSYEGGGNYGYTF
>TRBV7-3|NA|TRBJ2-1|NA|12
TGTGCCAGCAGCTTAGGCAGCAATGAGCAGTTCTTC
CASSLGSNEQFF
>TRBV12-5|NA|TRBJ1-2|NA|15
TGTGCTAGTGGTCCCGGGCGGCCGGGGGACTATGGCTACACCTTC
CASGPGRPGDYGYTF
>TRBV7-9|NA|TRBJ1-6|TRBD1|18
TGTGCCAGCAGCTACGGGACAGGCCTCTTACGGGTGACTTCACCCCTCCACTTT
CASSYGTGLLRVTSPLHF
>TRBV9|NA|TRBJ1-6|TRBD1|14
TGTGCCAGCAGCGTCGGGACAGGGACCTCACCCCTCCACTTT
CASSVGTGTSPLHF
>TRBV9|NA|TRBJ2-7|NA|12
TGTGCCAGCAGCGTAGGTACTGGCGAGCAGTACTTC
CASSVGTGEQYF
>TRBV15|NA|TRBJ2-1|TRBD2|19
TGTGCCACCAGCAGACCCGCAGGAACTACTAGCGCCCGCTACAATGAGCAGTTCTTC
CATSRPAGTTSARYNEQFF
>TRBV4-1|NA|TRBJ1-5|NA|15
TGCGCCAGCAGCCATGAGTTCCAGGGCGGTCAGCCCCAGCATTTT
CASSHEFQGGQPQHF
>TRBV5-4|few|TRBJ1-5|NA|13
TGTGCCAGCAGCTTGGACAGTCGGCAGCCCCAGCATTTT
CASSLDSRQPQHF
>TRBV7-9|NA|TRBJ1-5|TRBD1|16
TGTGCCAGCAGCCCTGACAGGGGGTGGGGCAATCAGCCCCAGCATTTT
CASSPDRGWGNQPQHF
>TRBV5-6|NA|TRBJ2-7|TRBD2|14
TGTGCCAGCAGCCTACTAGCGGGCTCCTACGAGCAGTACTTC
CASSLLAGSYEQYF
>TRBV27|NA|TRBJ1-6|NA|15
TGTGCCAGCAGTATAAGACAGGACAATAATTCACCCCTCCACTTT
CASSIRQDNNSPLHF
>TRBV25-1|NA|TRBJ1-1|NA|14
TGTGCCAGCACGAGTTGGGGCGGGGGCACTGAAGCTTTCTTT
CASTSWGGGTEAFF
>TRBV6-5|few|TRBJ2-7|TRBD1|13
TGTGCCAGCAAGAGGGGGCCCCCCTACGAGCAGTACTTC
CASKRGPPYEQYF
>TRBV30|NA|TRBJ1-5|NA|15
TGTGCCTGGAGTGCCCGGGGGGTGGAGGGACAGCCCCAGCATTTT
CAWSARGVEGQPQHF
>TRBV27|few|TRBJ2-3|NA|13
TGTGCCAGCAGTTCCCTTAGCGCAGATACGCAGTATTTT
CASSSLSADTQYF
>TRBV4-1|NA|TRBJ1-1|TRBD1|15
TGCGCCAGCAGCCTACCGGGACAGGGGAACACTGAAGCTTTCTTT
CASSLPGQGNTEAFF
>TRBV6-1|NA|TRBJ1-1|NA|12
TGTGCCAGCAGTGAACACAGATTAGAAGCTTTCTTT
CASSEHRLEAFF
>TRBV2|NA|TRBJ2-7|NA|13
TGTGCCAGCACTAGGACTGCTGCAGCCGAGCAGTACTTC
CASTRTAAAEQYF
>TRBV4-2|once|TRBJ2-1|TRBD2|16
TGTGCCAGCAGCCAACTCGGGACTAGCGGGAGGGGTGAGCAGTTCTTC
CASSQLGTSGRGEQFF
>TRBV6-6|few|TRBJ1-2|NA|14
TGTGCCAGCAACCCAGGACAGAGCCCGGATGGCTACACCTTC
CASNPGQSPDGYTF
>TRBV28|NA|TRBJ2-7|TRBD2|16
TGTGCCAGCAGTCCTCACCGCCGGATAGCGGGATACGAGCAGTACTTC
CASSPHRRIAGYEQYF